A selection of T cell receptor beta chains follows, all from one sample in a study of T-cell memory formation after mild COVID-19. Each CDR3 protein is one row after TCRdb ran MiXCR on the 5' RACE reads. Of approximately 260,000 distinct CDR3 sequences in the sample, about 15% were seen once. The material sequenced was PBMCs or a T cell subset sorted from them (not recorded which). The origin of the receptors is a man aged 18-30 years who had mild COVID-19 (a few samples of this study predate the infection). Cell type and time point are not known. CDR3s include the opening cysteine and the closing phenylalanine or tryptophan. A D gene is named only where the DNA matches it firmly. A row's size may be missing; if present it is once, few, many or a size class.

cdr3_aa: CSARARGAAHRDTQYF; cdr3_nt: TGCAGTGCTAGAGCCCGCGGAGCGGCTCATCGAGATACGCAGTATTTT; v_call: TRBV20-1; j_call: TRBJ2-3; clone_size: NA; d_call: NA
cdr3_aa: CASSYQGQGGTEAFF; cdr3_nt: TGTGCCAGCAGCTACCAGGGACAGGGTGGCACTGAAGCTTTCTTT; v_call: TRBV7-8; j_call: TRBJ1-1; clone_size: NA; d_call: TRBD1
cdr3_aa: CASSLLGLAGEQFF; cdr3_nt: TGTGCCAGCAGTTTACTGGGACTAGCTGGTGAGCAGTTCTTC; v_call: TRBV28; j_call: TRBJ2-1; clone_size: few; d_call: TRBD2
cdr3_aa: CASSPFGLGGYTF; cdr3_nt: TGTGCCAGCAGCCCATTCGGCTTAGGTGGCTACACCTTC; v_call: TRBV12-3/TRBV12-4; j_call: TRBJ1-2; clone_size: few; d_call: NA
cdr3_aa: CASSPTRAGGSVGTQYF; cdr3_nt: TGTGCCAGCAGCCCCACCCGAGCGGGGGGTTCGGTGGGGACCCAGTACTTC; v_call: TRBV3-1; j_call: TRBJ2-5; clone_size: few; d_call: TRBD2
cdr3_aa: CASLESSNQPQHF; cdr3_nt: TGTGCCAGCCTTGAGAGTAGCAATCAGCCCCAGCATTTT; v_call: TRBV9; j_call: TRBJ1-5; clone_size: NA; d_call: NA
cdr3_aa: CASTGRGQETQYF; cdr3_nt: TGTGCCAGTACGGGGAGGGGTCAAGAGACCCAGTACTTC; v_call: TRBV5-4; j_call: TRBJ2-5; clone_size: few; d_call: TRBD2
cdr3_aa: CASSSPVSLHNEQFF; cdr3_nt: TGTGCCAGCAGCTCTCCGGTATCCCTACACAATGAGCAGTTCTTC; v_call: TRBV7-2; j_call: TRBJ2-1; clone_size: NA; d_call: NA
cdr3_aa: CASSLWGTTGTDTQYF; cdr3_nt: TGCGCCAGCAGCTTGTGGGGTACCACCGGCACAGATACGCAGTATTTT; v_call: TRBV5-1; j_call: TRBJ2-3; clone_size: NA; d_call: NA
cdr3_aa: CASSLLGGSNQPQHF; cdr3_nt: TGTGCCAGCAGCTTACTTGGGGGAAGCAATCAGCCCCAGCATTTT; v_call: TRBV7-2; j_call: TRBJ1-5; clone_size: NA; d_call: NA
cdr3_aa: CSASRRGSENQPQHF; cdr3_nt: TGCAGTGCTAGCCGCAGGGGATCGGAGAATCAGCCCCAGCATTTT; v_call: TRBV20-1; j_call: TRBJ1-5; clone_size: few; d_call: NA
cdr3_aa: CASSHRQGSFPLHF; cdr3_nt: TGCGCCAGCAGCCATCGACAGGGGAGTTTTCCCCTCCACTTT; v_call: TRBV4-3; j_call: TRBJ1-6; clone_size: NA; d_call: TRBD1
cdr3_aa: CASSFPHGPARSGNTIYF; cdr3_nt: TGTGCCAGCAGCTTCCCCCATGGTCCGGCCCGCTCTGGAAACACCATATATTTT; v_call: TRBV7-2; j_call: TRBJ1-3; clone_size: few; d_call: NA
cdr3_aa: CASSSSGWGSYNEQFF; cdr3_nt: TGTGCCAGCAGCAGTAGCGGGTGGGGCTCCTACAATGAGCAGTTCTTC; v_call: TRBV11-2; j_call: TRBJ2-1; clone_size: NA; d_call: TRBD2